This record concerns one T cell receptor (beta chain) sequence. This clone is a singleton in its sample. The clone's antigen remains unknown. One base away there is no much larger clone; base qualities are not given. The data were taken from a study of blood T cell repertoires in COVID-19 (dated by TCRdb to 2019 to 2021). Some background on the complete study: Collaborator samples came from the United States, Italy and Spain and covered acute and convalescent phases of COVID-19. A freely available public database, intended as a resource for researchers studying the immune response to SARS-CoV-2, is where the repertoires were released. The sample metadata nearly always contained a de-identified subject ID, COVID-19 status, age in years and sex. Where HLA class I and class II types were available, the types were taken from metadata supplied by the sample provider, not from assay-based typing. The prospective study material was composed of cDNA or gDNA derived from T cells, B-cell-depleted T cells, or PBMCs. The samples were drawn from the first 160 participants of the ongoing ImmuneRACE study and from 1,254 subjects provided by 6 global collaborators. Deeply sampled blood TCRbeta repertoires from subjects exposed to, actively infected with, or recovered from COVID-19 were included in the dataset. What the work shows at the level of the full study, not this receptor alone: How much clinical and demographic metadata was included differed by source and by participant, and the metadata was provided uncurated.

The CDR3 starts with the cysteine, ends with the phenylalanine, and has 16 residues. Just CDR3 DNA is preserved here, 48 bases in frame from base 1. Per the germline V gene, SGHRS is the CDR1 and YFSETQ is the CDR2. Trimming takes 2 bases off V and 1 base off J; junction bases not matched to a gene: 4. Whole blood was collected in K2EDTA tubes by collaborating institutions according to the institutions' own protocols. For TCRbeta analysis, collaborator samples were shipped as frozen whole blood, as isolated PBMCs, or as DNA extracted from either sample type. TCRbeta CDR3 regions were amplified from genomic DNA by means of the immunoSEQ Assay, a bias-controlled multiplex PCR. In the authors' own workflow: Within the assay, amplification of reference gene primers was used to estimate how many nucleated cells each sample contained. Sequence reads were collapsed and filtered to measure the absolute abundance of every unique TCRbeta CDR3 rearrangement. For each sample, productive Simpson clonality was calculated as the square root of Simpson's diversity index across productive rearrangements. TCRdb carries this immuneACCESS record with in-frame sequences only. Its versions omit some clonotypes, under half of them owing to an unresolved V gene in the studies checked, with the rest unexplained. The DNA gave D and trimming, while V, J and clone size come from that table. Present in this sample are about 63,000 clones, approximately 85% of which were seen just once. The ten most abundant clones make up approximately 4.7% of the sample.

The chain is made from TRBV5-1 and TRBJ1-1; the central 11 bases match TRBD1. This TCR was recovered from a human donor in a cohort sampled during active COVID-19. The sample comprised peripheral blood. The nucleotide sequence is given as TGCGCCAGCAGCTTCGGGGACAGGGGGTCGAACACTGAAGCTTTCTTT. It translates to CASSFGDRGSNTEAFF.